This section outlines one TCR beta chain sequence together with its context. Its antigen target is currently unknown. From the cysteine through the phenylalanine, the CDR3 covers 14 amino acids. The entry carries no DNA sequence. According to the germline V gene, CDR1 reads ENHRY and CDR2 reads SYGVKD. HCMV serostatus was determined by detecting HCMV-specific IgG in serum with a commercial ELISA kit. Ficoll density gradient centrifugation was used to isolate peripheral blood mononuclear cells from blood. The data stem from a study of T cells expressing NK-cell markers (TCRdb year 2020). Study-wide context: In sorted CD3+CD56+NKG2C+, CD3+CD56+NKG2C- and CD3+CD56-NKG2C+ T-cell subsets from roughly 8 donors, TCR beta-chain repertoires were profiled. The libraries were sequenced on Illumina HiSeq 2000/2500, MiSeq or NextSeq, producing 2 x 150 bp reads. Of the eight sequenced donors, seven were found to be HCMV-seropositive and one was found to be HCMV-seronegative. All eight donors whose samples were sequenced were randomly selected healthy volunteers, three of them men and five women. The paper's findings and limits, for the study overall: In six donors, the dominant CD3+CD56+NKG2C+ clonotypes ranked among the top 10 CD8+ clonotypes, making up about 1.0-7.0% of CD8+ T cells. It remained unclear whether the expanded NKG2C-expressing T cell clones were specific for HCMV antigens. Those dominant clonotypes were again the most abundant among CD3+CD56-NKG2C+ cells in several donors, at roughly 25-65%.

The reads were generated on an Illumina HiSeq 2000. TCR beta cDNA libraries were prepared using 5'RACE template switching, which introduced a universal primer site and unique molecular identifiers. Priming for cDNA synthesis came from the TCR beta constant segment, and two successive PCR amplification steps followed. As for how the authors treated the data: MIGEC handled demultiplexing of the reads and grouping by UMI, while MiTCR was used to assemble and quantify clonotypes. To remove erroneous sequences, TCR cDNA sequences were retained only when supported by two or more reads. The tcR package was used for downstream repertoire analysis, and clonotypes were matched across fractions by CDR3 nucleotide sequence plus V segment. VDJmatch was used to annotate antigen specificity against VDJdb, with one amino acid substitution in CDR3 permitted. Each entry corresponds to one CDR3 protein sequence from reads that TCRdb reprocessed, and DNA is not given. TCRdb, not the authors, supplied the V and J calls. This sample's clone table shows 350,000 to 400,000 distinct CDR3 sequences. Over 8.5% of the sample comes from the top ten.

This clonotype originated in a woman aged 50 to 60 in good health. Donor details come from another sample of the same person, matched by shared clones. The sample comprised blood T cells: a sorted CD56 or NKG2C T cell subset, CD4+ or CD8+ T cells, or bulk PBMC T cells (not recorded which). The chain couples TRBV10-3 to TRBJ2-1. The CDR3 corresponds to CAISESSGYNEQFF.